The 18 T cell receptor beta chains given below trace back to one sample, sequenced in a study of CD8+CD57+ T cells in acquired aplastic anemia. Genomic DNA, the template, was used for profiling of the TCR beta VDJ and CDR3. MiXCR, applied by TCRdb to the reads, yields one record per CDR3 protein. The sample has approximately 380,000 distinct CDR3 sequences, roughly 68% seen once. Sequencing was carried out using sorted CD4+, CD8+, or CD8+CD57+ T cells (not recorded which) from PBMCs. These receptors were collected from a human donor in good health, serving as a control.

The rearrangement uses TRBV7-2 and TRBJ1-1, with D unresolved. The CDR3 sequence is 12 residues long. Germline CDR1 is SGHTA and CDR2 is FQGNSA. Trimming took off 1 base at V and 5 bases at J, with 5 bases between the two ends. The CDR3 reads CASSLVYTEAFF. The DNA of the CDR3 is TGTGCCAGCAGCTTAGTGTATACTGAAGCTTTCTTT.

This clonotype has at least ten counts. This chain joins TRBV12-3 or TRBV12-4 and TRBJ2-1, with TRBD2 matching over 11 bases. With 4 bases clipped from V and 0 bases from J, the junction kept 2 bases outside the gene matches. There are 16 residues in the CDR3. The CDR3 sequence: CASSSTSGVSYNEQFF. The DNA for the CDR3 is TGTGCCAGCAGTTCGACTAGCGGGGTCTCCTACAATGAGCAGTTCTTC.

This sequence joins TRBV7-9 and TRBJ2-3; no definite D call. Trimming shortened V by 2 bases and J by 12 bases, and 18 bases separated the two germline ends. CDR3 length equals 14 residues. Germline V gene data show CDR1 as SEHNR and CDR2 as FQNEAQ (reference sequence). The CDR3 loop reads CASSLTGTVNNQYF. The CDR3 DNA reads TGTGCCAGCAGCTTAACCGGCACAGTCAACAATCAGTATTTT.

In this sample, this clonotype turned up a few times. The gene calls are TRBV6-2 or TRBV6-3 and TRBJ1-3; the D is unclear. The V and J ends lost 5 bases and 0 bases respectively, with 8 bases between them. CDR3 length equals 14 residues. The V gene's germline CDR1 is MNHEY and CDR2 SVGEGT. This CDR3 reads CASSTGSSGNTIYF. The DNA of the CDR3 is TGTGCCAGCAGTACGGGAAGCTCTGGAAACACCATATATTTT.

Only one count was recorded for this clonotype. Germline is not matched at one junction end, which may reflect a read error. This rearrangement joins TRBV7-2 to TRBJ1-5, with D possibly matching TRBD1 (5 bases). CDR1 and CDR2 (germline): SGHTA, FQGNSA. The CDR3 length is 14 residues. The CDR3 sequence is CASSSDLGAGHPYF. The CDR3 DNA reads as TGTGCCAGCAGCTCCGATTTAGGGGCTGGCCACCCCTATTTT.

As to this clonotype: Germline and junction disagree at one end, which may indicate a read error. This chain's CDR3 is CATSRGPGDTGNAIYF. The CDR3 region has the DNA TGTGCCACCAGCCGAGGACCGGGCGATACTGGAAACGCCATATATTTT. The gene calls are TRBV15 and TRBJ1-3; D not certain. This CDR3 contains 16 residues. Germline V CDR1 and CDR2: LNHNV, YYDKDF (reference sequence).

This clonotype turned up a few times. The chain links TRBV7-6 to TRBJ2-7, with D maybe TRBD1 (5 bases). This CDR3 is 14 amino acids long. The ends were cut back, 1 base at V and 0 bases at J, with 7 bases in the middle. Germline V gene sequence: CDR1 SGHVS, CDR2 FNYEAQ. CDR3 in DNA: TGTGCCAGCAGCTTAGAGGACAACTCCTACGAGCAGTACTTC. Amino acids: CASSLEDNSYEQYF.

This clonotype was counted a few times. For the CDR3, the DNA is TGTGCCAGCAGACCCCCTGGGAGCAATCAGCCCCAGCATTTT. Protein product: CASRPPGSNQPQHF. This rearrangement joins TRBV28 to TRBJ1-5; D is unclear. The CDR3 is 14 amino acids. Germline lookup yields CDR1 MDHEN and CDR2 SYDVKM. Trimming left V 6 bases short and J 1 base short, with 10 bases between.

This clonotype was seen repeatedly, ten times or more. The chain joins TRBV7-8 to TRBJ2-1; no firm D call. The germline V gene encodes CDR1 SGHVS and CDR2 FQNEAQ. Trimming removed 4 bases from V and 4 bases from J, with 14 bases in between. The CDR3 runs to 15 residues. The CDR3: CASSSLKTRYNEQFF. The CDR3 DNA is TGTGCCAGCAGCTCGCTAAAAACTCGATACAATGAGCAGTTCTTC.

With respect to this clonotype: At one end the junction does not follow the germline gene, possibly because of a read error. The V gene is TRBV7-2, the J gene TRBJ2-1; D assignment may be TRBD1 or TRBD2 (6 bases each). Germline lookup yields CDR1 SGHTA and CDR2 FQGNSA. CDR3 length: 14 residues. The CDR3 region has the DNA TGTGCCAGCAGTCTAACCGGGGGCAAGGACTATGGCTACTTC. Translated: CASSLTGGKDYGYF.

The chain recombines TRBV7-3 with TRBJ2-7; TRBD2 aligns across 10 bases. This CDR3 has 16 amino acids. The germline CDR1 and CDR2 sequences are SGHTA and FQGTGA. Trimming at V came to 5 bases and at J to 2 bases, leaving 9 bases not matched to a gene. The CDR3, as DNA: TGTGCCAGCAGCCCACCAGCGGGGGGGCATACCTACGAGCAGTACTTC. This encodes CASSPPAGGHTYEQYF.

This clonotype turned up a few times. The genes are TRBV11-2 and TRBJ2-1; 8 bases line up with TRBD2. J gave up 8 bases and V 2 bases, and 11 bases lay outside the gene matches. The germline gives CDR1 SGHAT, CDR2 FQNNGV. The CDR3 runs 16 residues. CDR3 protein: CASSLFSGTSGDEQFF. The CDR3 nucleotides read TGTGCCAGCAGCTTATTTAGCGGGACTAGTGGGGATGAGCAGTTCTTC. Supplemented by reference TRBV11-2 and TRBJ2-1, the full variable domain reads EAGVAQSPRYKIIEKRQSVAFWCNPISGHATLYWYQQILGQGPKLLIQFQNNGVVDDSQLPKDRFSAERLKGVDSTLKIQPAKLEDSAVYLCASSLFSGTSGDEQFFGPGTRLTVL.

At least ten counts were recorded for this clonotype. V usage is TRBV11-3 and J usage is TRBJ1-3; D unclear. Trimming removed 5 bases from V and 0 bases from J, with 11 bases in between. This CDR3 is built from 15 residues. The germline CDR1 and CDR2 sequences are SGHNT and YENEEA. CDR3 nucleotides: TGTGCCAGCAGCCGTGACGGGGTCTCTGGAAACACCATATATTTT. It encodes CASSRDGVSGNTIYF.

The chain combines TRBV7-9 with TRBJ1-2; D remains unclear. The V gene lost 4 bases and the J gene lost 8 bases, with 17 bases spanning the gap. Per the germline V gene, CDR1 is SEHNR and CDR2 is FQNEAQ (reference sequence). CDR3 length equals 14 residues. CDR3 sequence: CASSSTSGESGYTF. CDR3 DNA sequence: TGTGCCAGCAGCTCGACCTCAGGAGAGTCGGGCTACACCTTC.

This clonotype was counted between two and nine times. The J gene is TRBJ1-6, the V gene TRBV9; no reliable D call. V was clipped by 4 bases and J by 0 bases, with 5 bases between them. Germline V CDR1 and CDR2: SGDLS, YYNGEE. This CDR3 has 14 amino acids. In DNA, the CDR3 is TGTGCCAGCAGCCAGCCCTCCTATAATTCACCCCTCCACTTT. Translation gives CASSQPSYNSPLHF. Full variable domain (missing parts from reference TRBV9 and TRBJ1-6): DSGVTQTPKHLITATGQRVTLRCSPRSGDLSVYWYQQSLDQGLQFLIQYYNGEERAKGNILERFSAQQFPDLHSELNLSSLELGDSALYFCASSQPSYNSPLHFGNGTRLTVT.

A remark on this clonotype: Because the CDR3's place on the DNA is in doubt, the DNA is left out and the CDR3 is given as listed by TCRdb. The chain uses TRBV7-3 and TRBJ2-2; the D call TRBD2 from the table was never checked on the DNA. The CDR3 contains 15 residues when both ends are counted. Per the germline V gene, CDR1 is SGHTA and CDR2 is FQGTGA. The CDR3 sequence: CASYQRGDEQFFGFF.

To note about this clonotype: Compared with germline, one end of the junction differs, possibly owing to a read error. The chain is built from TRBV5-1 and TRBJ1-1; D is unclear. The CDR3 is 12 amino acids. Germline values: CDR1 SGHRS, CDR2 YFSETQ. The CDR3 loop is CATSSIKTEAFF. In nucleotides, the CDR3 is TGCGCCACCAGCTCTATTAAGACTGAAGCTTTCTTT.

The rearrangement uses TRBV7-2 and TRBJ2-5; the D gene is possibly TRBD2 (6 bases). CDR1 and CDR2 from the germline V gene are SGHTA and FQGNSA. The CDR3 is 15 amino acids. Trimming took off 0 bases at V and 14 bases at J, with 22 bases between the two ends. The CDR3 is CASSLAGRNYEQYYF. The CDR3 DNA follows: TGTGCCAGCAGCTTAGCCGGGAGAAACTACGAGCAGTACTACTTC.